The clone carrying this T cell receptor beta chain was counted many times. Its antigen remains unidentified. This record belongs to a study of T cells after posttransplantation cyclophosphamide. Points from the study as a whole: Recipient CMV seropositivity and CMV reactivation strongly tracked TRB clonality. Tissue-infiltrating T cells from skin or gut overlapped little with blood T cells.

Measured with immunoSEQ multiplex PCR; TCRdb has only the in-frame clones, and not every one. The sample yields tens of thousands of clones, without any singletons. Sequencing was done on a sample of PBMCs. The source of this sequence is a woman between 45 and 60 years old in good health and a related stem cell transplant donor.

In DNA form, the CDR3 reads TGTGCCAGCAGTCCCGGGACAGGGTCGAACACTGAAGCTTTCTTT. It specifies CASSPGTGSNTEAFF. The rearrangement joins TRBV27 to TRBJ1-1, with 9 bases lining up with TRBD1. The ends lost 5 bases at V and 1 base at J; junction bases unmatched: 5. CDR1 is MNHEY, CDR2 SMNVEV, per germline (reference sequence). CDR3 length: 15 residues.